These 4 T cell receptor beta chains came from one sample sequenced in a study of shared clonotypes between healthy human individuals. Sequencing used immunoSEQ multiplex PCR; TCRdb keeps in-frame clones, though not all of them. The sample carries about 1.5 million clones, 95% to 99% recorded once. The specimen sequenced was naive CD4+ T cells sorted from blood. Regarding subset: CD45RA+ positively selected. These receptors were obtained from a man younger than 45 in good health.

This chain connects TRBV19 to TRBJ1-3; D unclear. The V end lost 2 bases, the J end lost 0 bases, and 11 bases lay between the germline ends. Germline values: CDR1 LNHDA, CDR2 SQIVND (reference sequence). CDR3 length equals 16 residues. The CDR3 DNA reads as TGTGCCAGTAGTATATTGACCGCCCGCTCTGGAAACACCATATATTTT. This encodes CASSILTARSGNTIYF.

The chain is built from TRBV5-6 and TRBJ2-7; D gene ambiguous. CDR1 SGHDT and CDR2 YYEEEE come from the germline V gene. V lost 2 bases and J 1 base, leaving 13 bases between the germline ends. CDR3 length equals 15 residues. The CDR3 sequence: CASSLWAGPSYEQYF. The CDR3 DNA reads TGTGCCAGCAGCTTATGGGCCGGTCCTTCCTACGAGCAGTACTTC.

This clone was recorded once. CDR3 protein: CASRQGFSYEQYF. CDR3 DNA sequence: TGTGCCAGCAGGCAGGGCTTCTCCTACGAGCAGTACTTC. The chain combines TRBV6-5 with TRBJ2-7, with D maybe TRBD1 (5 bases). V shed 6 bases and J shed 0 bases, with 9 bases lying between them. Germline V gene lookup returns CDR1 MNHEY and CDR2 SVGAGI. The CDR3 consists of 13 residues.

This chain links TRBV11-2 with TRBJ1-1; D gene uncertain. Germline V gene sequence: CDR1 SGHAT, CDR2 FQNNGV. The V and J ends lost 7 bases and 5 bases respectively, with 14 bases between them. The CDR3 has 13 amino acids. The CDR3 sequence: CASKLTAETEAFF. The CDR3 DNA reads TGTGCCAGCAAACTAACGGCAGAAACTGAAGCTTTCTTT.